These T cell receptor beta chains were read from a single sample in a study of response to subunit inactivated influenza vaccine. TCRdb re-called the RT-PCR reads with MiXCR, one entry per CDR3 protein. This table has a few hundred thousand distinct CDR3 sequences, approximately 14% appearing once. The sequences come from PBMCs from blood, collected 12 days after vaccination. These receptors originate from a man aged 45-65 years who received an inactivated influenza vaccine. Each CDR3 is given with its conserved first and last residue. D genes are given only for firm matches. Size tells how often a clone was seen (once, few, many) or the class of an expanded clone, and some rows leave it out.

CDR3 length: 13; clone size: -; D gene: -; V gene: TRBV29-1; J gene: TRBJ2-5; CDR3 DNA: TGCAGCGTTGATTCAGGGCGGTCGGAGACCCAGTACTTC; CDR3 protein: CSVDSGRSETQYF
CDR3 length: 17; clone size: -; D gene: TRBD1; V gene: TRBV10-3; J gene: TRBJ1-1; CDR3 DNA: TGTGCCATCAGTCGTCCGGCAGGGGGAATATTGAACACTGAAGCTTTCTTT; CDR3 protein: CAISRPAGGILNTEAFF
CDR3 length: 15; clone size: -; D gene: -; V gene: TRBV7-8; J gene: TRBJ2-7; CDR3 DNA: TGTGCCAGCAGCCCAGCAGAGGGACCCCTCTACGAGCAGTACTTC; CDR3 protein: CASSPAEGPLYEQYF
CDR3 length: 11; clone size: -; D gene: -; V gene: TRBV29-1; J gene: TRBJ2-5; CDR3 DNA: TGCAGCGTGCGGGTGGGGGAGACCCAGTACTTC; CDR3 protein: CSVRVGETQYF
CDR3 length: 15; clone size: -; D gene: TRBD1; V gene: TRBV30; J gene: TRBJ2-1; CDR3 DNA: TGTGCCTGGAGTAAAGTTAACAGGGGCTACAATGAGCAGTTCTTC; CDR3 protein: CAWSKVNRGYNEQFF
CDR3 length: 13; clone size: few; D gene: -; V gene: TRBV29-1; J gene: TRBJ1-2; CDR3 DNA: TGCAGCGTTGATGCGCCTACTAACTATGGCTACACCTTC; CDR3 protein: CSVDAPTNYGYTF
CDR3 length: 13; clone size: few; D gene: -; V gene: TRBV7-9; J gene: TRBJ2-7; CDR3 DNA: TGTGCCAGCAGCTTAGATGCCCGATACGAGCAGTACTTC; CDR3 protein: CASSLDARYEQYF
CDR3 length: 13; clone size: many; D gene: -; V gene: TRBV12-3/TRBV12-4; J gene: TRBJ1-1; CDR3 DNA: TGTGCCAGCAGTTTGTACGGGGGCACTGAAGCTTTCTTT; CDR3 protein: CASSLYGGTEAFF
CDR3 length: 14; clone size: many; D gene: -; V gene: TRBV20-1; J gene: TRBJ2-1; CDR3 DNA: TGCAGTGCTAGATTTTATAGAGATAGTGTTGAGCAGTTCTTC; CDR3 protein: CSARFYRDSVEQFF
CDR3 length: 14; clone size: -; D gene: -; V gene: TRBV28; J gene: TRBJ2-5; CDR3 DNA: TGTGCCAGCAGTGGCCCGGGATTTCAAGAGACCCAGTACTTC; CDR3 protein: CASSGPGFQETQYF
CDR3 length: 14; clone size: -; D gene: -; V gene: TRBV12-3/TRBV12-4; J gene: TRBJ2-3; CDR3 DNA: TGTGCCAGTTTTAATTGGGGGGGCACAGATACGCAGTATTTT; CDR3 protein: CASFNWGGTDTQYF
CDR3 length: 15; clone size: -; D gene: -; V gene: TRBV6-2/TRBV6-3; J gene: TRBJ2-3; CDR3 DNA: TGTGCCAGCAGTCTCCGGGACCCATTGCGTGGTACGCAGTATTTT; CDR3 protein: CASSLRDPLRGTQYF
CDR3 length: 16; clone size: few; D gene: -; V gene: TRBV3-1; J gene: TRBJ1-1; CDR3 DNA: TGTGCCAGCAGCCAGGAAACCGGGGCAATGAGCACTGAAGCTTTCTTT; CDR3 protein: CASSQETGAMSTEAFF
CDR3 length: 12; clone size: few; D gene: -; V gene: TRBV20-1; J gene: TRBJ1-2; CDR3 DNA: TGCAGTGCTAGACAGGCGTCCCCTGGCTACACCTTC; CDR3 protein: CSARQASPGYTF
CDR3 length: 14; clone size: -; D gene: TRBD2; V gene: TRBV5-1; J gene: TRBJ2-7; CDR3 DNA: TGCGCCAGCAGCAAAGAGCGGGGGACCTACGAGCAGTACTTC; CDR3 protein: CASSKERGTYEQYF
CDR3 length: 17; clone size: -; D gene: TRBD2; V gene: TRBV12-3/TRBV12-4; J gene: TRBJ2-5; CDR3 DNA: TGTGCCAGCAGTTTAGCCGTAGCGGGGAGTCGTAAAGAGACCCAGTACTTC; CDR3 protein: CASSLAVAGSRKETQYF
CDR3 length: 12; clone size: -; D gene: TRBD1; V gene: TRBV29-1; J gene: TRBJ2-5; CDR3 DNA: TGCAGCGCGGACAGGGGGCTTGAGACCCAGTACTTC; CDR3 protein: CSADRGLETQYF
CDR3 length: 15; clone size: many; D gene: TRBD1; V gene: TRBV12-3/TRBV12-4; J gene: TRBJ2-7; CDR3 DNA: TGTGCCAGCAGTTTAATGGACAGGGGGTCGTACGAGCAGTACTTC; CDR3 protein: CASSLMDRGSYEQYF
CDR3 length: 16; clone size: -; D gene: -; V gene: TRBV7-2; J gene: TRBJ2-2; CDR3 DNA: TGTGCCAGCAGCCTTAACGCCGGGACATCCACCGGGGAGCTGTTTTTT; CDR3 protein: CASSLNAGTSTGELFF
CDR3 length: 16; clone size: few; D gene: -; V gene: TRBV3-1; J gene: TRBJ1-1; CDR3 DNA: TGTGCCAGCAGCCCTACCGGGACCCAAATGAACACTGAAGCTTTCTTT; CDR3 protein: CASSPTGTQMNTEAFF
CDR3 length: 13; clone size: few; D gene: -; V gene: TRBV7-2; J gene: TRBJ1-1; CDR3 DNA: TGTGCCAGCAGCTTGAAGGCGGAGACTGAAGCTTTCTTT; CDR3 protein: CASSLKAETEAFF
CDR3 length: 15; clone size: -; D gene: TRBD1; V gene: TRBV7-9; J gene: TRBJ1-4; CDR3 DNA: TGTGCCAGCAGCCCGGGACAGGGTTCTAATGAAAAACTGTTTTTT; CDR3 protein: CASSPGQGSNEKLFF
CDR3 length: 15; clone size: few; D gene: -; V gene: TRBV29-1; J gene: TRBJ2-3; CDR3 DNA: TGCAGCGTTGAAGATCCTAAGGGAATCACAGATACGCAGTATTTT; CDR3 protein: CSVEDPKGITDTQYF
CDR3 length: 15; clone size: many; D gene: -; V gene: TRBV7-2; J gene: TRBJ1-5; CDR3 DNA: TGTGCCAGCAGCTTAGAGTACAGCTCCAATCAGCCCCAGCATTTT; CDR3 protein: CASSLEYSSNQPQHF
CDR3 length: 18; clone size: -; D gene: TRBD2; V gene: TRBV11-2; J gene: TRBJ2-3; CDR3 DNA: TGTGCCAGCAGCATCATGAGCAGCGTGGCTAGCGGAGCAGATACGCAGTATTTT; CDR3 protein: CASSIMSSVASGADTQYF
CDR3 length: 14; clone size: few; D gene: -; V gene: TRBV15; J gene: TRBJ1-5; CDR3 DNA: TGTGCCACCAGCATCAAGGCGGGTAATCAGCCCCAGCATTTT; CDR3 protein: CATSIKAGNQPQHF
CDR3 length: 15; clone size: -; D gene: -; V gene: TRBV28; J gene: TRBJ2-7; CDR3 DNA: TGTGCCAGCAGTTTACCGGGTGGAAACTCCTACGAGCAGTACTTC; CDR3 protein: CASSLPGGNSYEQYF
CDR3 length: 15; clone size: few; D gene: -; V gene: TRBV6-1; J gene: TRBJ1-5; CDR3 DNA: TGTGCCAGCAGTGAAAATGCCTCGGGGGATCAGCCCCAGCATTTT; CDR3 protein: CASSENASGDQPQHF
CDR3 length: 11; clone size: few; D gene: -; V gene: TRBV7-8; J gene: TRBJ2-1; CDR3 DNA: TGTGCCAGCAGCGTAGCGGATGAGCAGTTCTTC; CDR3 protein: CASSVADEQFF
CDR3 length: 16; clone size: -; D gene: TRBD2; V gene: TRBV5-1; J gene: TRBJ2-7; CDR3 DNA: TGCGCCAGCAGCTTGAAACTAGCGGGGGGGCCCTACGAGCAGTACTTC; CDR3 protein: CASSLKLAGGPYEQYF
CDR3 length: 18; clone size: many; D gene: TRBD2; V gene: TRBV11-2; J gene: TRBJ2-3; CDR3 DNA: TGTGCCAGCAGCTTAGGGAGGTCGGCTAGCGGGTGGGCAGATACGCAGTATTTT; CDR3 protein: CASSLGRSASGWADTQYF
CDR3 length: 16; clone size: -; D gene: TRBD2; V gene: TRBV11-2; J gene: TRBJ2-3; CDR3 DNA: TGTGCCAGCTCCGCAATGCGGGGGGGGCTCCCAGATACGCAGTATTTT; CDR3 protein: CASSAMRGGLPDTQYF
CDR3 length: 15; clone size: -; D gene: -; V gene: TRBV20-1; J gene: TRBJ2-5; CDR3 DNA: TGCAGTGCTAGAGATCGGCTAGGGGTCGCAGAGACCCAGTACTTC; CDR3 protein: CSARDRLGVAETQYF
CDR3 length: 12; clone size: many; D gene: -; V gene: TRBV20-1; J gene: TRBJ1-5; CDR3 DNA: TGCAGTGCTTTGGGGACGAATCAGCCCCAGCATTTT; CDR3 protein: CSALGTNQPQHF
CDR3 length: 16; clone size: -; D gene: -; V gene: TRBV6-5; J gene: TRBJ1-5; CDR3 DNA: TGTGCCAGCATTACACAGTTGGGCCAGGGCAATCAGCCCCAGCATTTT; CDR3 protein: CASITQLGQGNQPQHF
CDR3 length: 15; clone size: few; D gene: TRBD1; V gene: TRBV6-1; J gene: TRBJ2-7; CDR3 DNA: TGTGCCAGCCAGATTCAGGGAGACAGGGCCTACGAGCAGTACTTC; CDR3 protein: CASQIQGDRAYEQYF
CDR3 length: 14; clone size: -; D gene: TRBD2; V gene: TRBV6-1; J gene: TRBJ2-7; CDR3 DNA: TGTGCCAGCAGTCAAGCGGGAATCCTCTACGAGCAGTACTTC; CDR3 protein: CASSQAGILYEQYF
CDR3 length: 15; clone size: -; D gene: -; V gene: TRBV7-2; J gene: TRBJ2-1; CDR3 DNA: TGTGCCAGCAGCTTGGGTCCCTTCTCCTACAATGAGCAGTTCTTC; CDR3 protein: CASSLGPFSYNEQFF
CDR3 length: 16; clone size: few; D gene: -; V gene: TRBV6-1; J gene: TRBJ1-2; CDR3 DNA: TGTGCCAGCAGTGGGGAAAGGCGGGAAGGAAACTATGGCTACACCTTC; CDR3 protein: CASSGERREGNYGYTF
CDR3 length: 14; clone size: -; D gene: -; V gene: TRBV7-7; J gene: TRBJ2-7; CDR3 DNA: TGTGCCAGCAGCTTAGGGTGGGGATTCGGCGAGCAGTACTTC; CDR3 protein: CASSLGWGFGEQYF
CDR3 length: 14; clone size: few; D gene: TRBD1; V gene: TRBV9; J gene: TRBJ2-5; CDR3 DNA: TGTGCCAGCAGCGTAGCGGACAGGACCAAGACCCAGTACTTC; CDR3 protein: CASSVADRTKTQYF
CDR3 length: 14; clone size: -; D gene: TRBD1; V gene: TRBV10-3; J gene: TRBJ1-4; CDR3 DNA: TGTGCCATCAGTGCGGACAGGGTGAATGAAAAACTGTTTTTT; CDR3 protein: CAISADRVNEKLFF
CDR3 length: 12; clone size: -; D gene: -; V gene: TRBV6-5; J gene: TRBJ2-6; CDR3 DNA: TGTGCCAGCAGATATGGGGCCAACGTCCTGACTTTC; CDR3 protein: CASRYGANVLTF
CDR3 length: 14; clone size: few; D gene: -; V gene: TRBV29-1; J gene: TRBJ2-1; CDR3 DNA: TGCAGCGTTGAAGATCTTGGCGGGGACAATGAGCAGTTCTTC; CDR3 protein: CSVEDLGGDNEQFF
CDR3 length: 14; clone size: few; D gene: TRBD1; V gene: TRBV12-3/TRBV12-4; J gene: TRBJ1-6; CDR3 DNA: TGTGCCAGCAGTCCGACAGGGGCCAATTCACCCCTCCACTTT; CDR3 protein: CASSPTGANSPLHF
CDR3 length: 13; clone size: -; D gene: -; V gene: TRBV29-1; J gene: TRBJ1-6; CDR3 DNA: TGCAGCGTTGGGGAGGGGCGGAATTCACCCCTCCACTTT; CDR3 protein: CSVGEGRNSPLHF
CDR3 length: 17; clone size: -; D gene: TRBD2; V gene: TRBV7-8; J gene: TRBJ2-2; CDR3 DNA: TGTGCCAGCAGCTTATTAAGCGGACTAGCGAGCACCGGGGAGCTGTTTTTT; CDR3 protein: CASSLLSGLASTGELFF